This TCR beta chain was captured in a study of blood T cells in healthy people across ages. Using a J-beta primer mix together with a sample-barcoded 5' primer, a second PCR was run for roughly 7 to 12 cycles. TCRdb called the 5' RACE reads again in MiXCR, with one record for every CDR3 protein. The repertoire includes 550,000 to 700,000 distinct CDR3 sequences, roughly a quarter of them detected once, and around a sixth sits in the top ten. After removal of 4 bases from V and 2 bases from J, the junction contained 9 bases not matched to a gene. In germline, CDR1 is SGHRS, CDR2 YFSETQ. The CDR3 is 16 residues long. The table lists this clonotype with a few counts.

The receptor's source is a woman in her seventies in good health. The sample was blood. The chain couples TRBV5-1 to TRBJ2-3; 8 nucleotides match TRBD2. The CDR3 region is CASSPGTSVDTDTQYF. The CDR3 DNA reads as TGCGCCAGCAGCCCCGGGACTAGTGTGGACACAGATACGCAGTATTTT.